Listed here are 16 T cell receptor beta chains from one sample, sequenced in a study of T cell repertoires in cytomegalovirus infection. TCRdb fed the reads into MiXCR, producing one record per CDR3 protein. Among approximately 500,000 distinct CDR3 sequences, about 15% were seen once, and the ten largest hold approximately 24%. Sequenced: CD8+ T cells from PBMCs. These receptors originate from a human donor in good health (CMV status not recorded). Some clones in this sample may be carry-over from other donors' samples.

The DNA of the CDR3 is TGTGCCAGCAGCCAAGACGGGCAGCCCGGCTATGGCTACACCTTC. Residues: CASSQDGQPGYGYTF. J is TRBJ1-2 and V is TRBV3-1; no reliable D call. The CDR3 runs 15 residues. From germline, CDR1 is LGHDT and CDR2 YNNKEL (reference sequence). Trimming pared 0 bases from V and 4 bases from J, leaving 12 bases between.

This clonotype was counted at least ten times. V and J are TRBV12-3 or TRBV12-4 and TRBJ2-4, with D perhaps being TRBD1 or TRBD2 (6 bases each). Trimming cost V 2 bases and J 8 bases, with 13 bases left between them. The CDR3 consists of 14 residues. CDR3 bases: TGTGCCAGCAGTTTACGGGGGCGCAAGGACATTCAGTACTTC. It is translated as CASSLRGRKDIQYF.

This clonotype was seen repeatedly, ten times or more. The chain couples TRBV27 to TRBJ2-7, with a weak D call TRBD2 (5 bases). Germline V gives CDR1 MNHEY, CDR2 SMNVEV (reference sequence). Between the trimmed V and J ends, which lost 6 bases and 4 bases, there was a span of 13 bases. The CDR3 spans 13 residues. CDR3 residues: CASSLSSGYEQYF. DNA of the CDR3: TGTGCCAGCAGCTTGTCATCGGGGTACGAGCAGTACTTC.

This clonotype was detected ten times or more. The V and J genes are TRBV14 and TRBJ2-1; D is perhaps TRBD1 (6 bases). The CDR3 loop spans 15 amino acids. Between the trimmed V and J ends, which lost 1 base and 2 bases, there was a span of 9 bases. The germline V gene encodes CDR1 SGHDN and CDR2 FVKESK. Written as DNA, the CDR3 is TGTGCCAGCAGCCAAGGCAGGGGCACCTACAATGAGCAGTTCTTC. Its protein product is CASSQGRGTYNEQFF.

This clonotype came up many times. The V and J genes are TRBV7-9 and TRBJ2-6, with a possible D match to TRBD1 (6 bases). The ends were cut back, 6 bases at V and 1 base at J, with 10 bases in the middle. Germline assignment: CDR1 SEHNR and CDR2 FQNEAQ (reference sequence). This CDR3 comprises 15 residues. Here the CDR3 reads CASSSDRSGANVLTF. For the CDR3, the DNA is TGTGCCAGCAGTTCCGACAGGTCTGGGGCCAACGTCCTGACTTTC.

This clonotype appeared a few times. V is TRBV4-1 and J is TRBJ1-1; 8 nucleotides line up with TRBD1. The length of the CDR3 is 17 residues. V lost 4 bases, J lost 2 bases, and 12 bases stayed unmatched. Germline V lookup: CDR1 MGHRA, CDR2 YSYEKL. CDR3: CASSPPVRDRQNTEAFF. CDR3 nucleotide sequence: TGCGCCAGCAGCCCGCCCGTCCGGGACAGGCAAAACACTGAAGCTTTCTTT.

In this sample, this clonotype turned up many times. V usage is TRBV7-9 and J usage is TRBJ2-7; the D gene is possibly TRBD2 (6 bases). Deletions cut 1 base from V and 9 bases from J, with 19 bases between. Germline V gives CDR1 SEHNR, CDR2 FQNEAQ (reference sequence). This CDR3 comprises 15 residues. For the CDR3, the DNA is TGTGCCAGCAGCTTAGAGGTAGCGGAGCCTAATAGGCAGTACTTC. This encodes CASSLEVAEPNRQYF.

This clonotype was counted ten times or more. The rearrangement uses TRBV7-2 and TRBJ2-1; TRBD2 is a possible D gene (5 bases). With 4 bases removed from V and 3 bases from J, the gap between germline ends came to 7 bases. The germline V gene encodes CDR1 SGHTA and CDR2 FQGNSA. The CDR3 spans 13 residues. CDR3 protein: CASSSDYYNEQFF. DNA of the CDR3: TGTGCCAGCAGCTCCGACTACTACAATGAGCAGTTCTTC.

The V call is TRBV6-6, the J call TRBJ1-1; possibly TRBD1 for D (6 bases). Germline V gene sequence: CDR1 MNHNY, CDR2 SVGAGI (reference sequence). The CDR3 runs to 15 residues. Trimming took 6 bases from V and 2 from J, leaving 16 bases between them. The CDR3 here is CASSQPDRPNTEAFF. For the CDR3, the DNA is TGTGCCAGCAGCCAACCGGACAGACCTAACACTGAAGCTTTCTTT.

This clonotype was recorded at least ten times. The CDR3: CASSPSTPQNYNEQFF. As DNA, the CDR3 is TGTGCCAGCAGCCCCTCTACTCCGCAGAACTACAATGAGCAGTTCTTC. The chain uses TRBV7-9 and TRBJ2-1; unclear D gene. V dropped 5 bases and J dropped 3 bases, with 17 bases sitting between them. The CDR3 has 16 amino acids. CDR1 and CDR2 (germline): SEHNR, FQNEAQ (reference sequence).

This rearrangement joins TRBV6-1 to TRBJ2-5; D is possibly TRBD2 (5 bases). Trimming left V 4 bases short and J 5 bases short, with 17 bases between. This CDR3 spans 15 amino acids. Per germline, CDR1 MNHNS and CDR2 SASEGT. CDR3 sequence (DNA): TGTGCCAGCAGTGGACCCCAGGAGGCGAGGGAGACCCAGTACTTC. The encoded protein is CASSGPQEARETQYF.

This clonotype was counted only a few times. The chain couples TRBV20-1 to TRBJ2-7; D might be TRBD2 (5 bases). Trimming stripped 0 bases from V and 3 bases from J, with 15 bases between. Germline CDR1 reads DFQATT; CDR2 reads SNEGSKA (reference sequence). The CDR3 length is 15 residues. This CDR3 reads CSARDSGKDLYEQYF. CDR3 coding DNA: TGCAGTGCTAGAGATTCGGGGAAGGACCTCTACGAGCAGTACTTC.

V gene TRBV6-6 combines with J gene TRBJ2-5; possibly TRBD1 or TRBD2 for D (5 bases each). V lost 6 bases to trimming and J lost 4 bases, with 27 bases between them. This CDR3 region has 18 residues. The germline V gene encodes CDR1 MNHNY and CDR2 SVGAGI (reference sequence). The CDR3 reads CASSLDSIGAIGSETQYF. The CDR3 DNA sequence: TGTGCCAGCAGCTTAGACTCCATCGGGGCGATCGGGTCAGAGACCCAGTACTTC.

Comments on this clonotype: A much larger clone sits a single nucleotide away, making a read error possible. V is TRBV7-6 and J is TRBJ2-6; maybe TRBD1 (7 bases). Germline loops: CDR1 SGHVS, CDR2 FNYEAQ. CDR3 length equals 18 residues. For the CDR3, the DNA is TGTGTCAGCAGCTTAGCTGGGCCAGGGGGGACTGGGGCCAACGTCCTGACTTTC. This sequence encodes CVSSLAGPGGTGANVLTF.

This clonotype was seen ten or more times. This chain connects TRBV12-3 or TRBV12-4 to TRBJ2-5; 9 positions match TRBD2. The CDR3 extends over 15 amino acids. Germline trimming cut 5 bases from V and 7 bases from J; bases unmatched to any gene: 11. The CDR3 DNA follows: TGTGCCAGCAGTGAAGCCTTAGCGGGGGTGATGACCCAGTACTTC. Residues: CASSEALAGVMTQYF.

The table lists this clonotype with a few counts. The V gene is TRBV5-4, the J gene TRBJ2-5; 11 bases agree with TRBD2. Germline lookup yields CDR1 SGHNT and CDR2 YYREEE (reference sequence). This CDR3 region has 16 residues. V gave up 2 bases and J gave up 5 bases; unmatched junction bases: 8. In DNA, the CDR3 is TGTGCCAGCAGCTTTTCTAGCGGGGGGAGGCAGGAGACCCAGTACTTC. It translates to CASSFSSGGRQETQYF.